A single sample gave rise to the 13 T cell receptor beta chains below, sequenced in a study of T cell responses to AZD1222 COVID-19 vaccine. The table came from immunoSEQ multiplex PCR; TCRdb's copy has only in-frame clones and leaves some out. This table has roughly 150,000 clones, 91% appearing once. Source: peripheral blood, taken on day 0 of AZD1222 vaccination. The receptor set was obtained from an adult in good health.

This clone was picked up one time. The chain joins TRBV5-1 to TRBJ1-1; D call uncertain. The V gene lost 0 bases and the J gene lost 4 bases, with 13 bases spanning the gap. The CDR3 has 15 amino acids. The germline CDR1 and CDR2 sequences are SGHRS and YFSETQ. CDR3 DNA: TGCGCCAGCAGCTTGGACCTCCCGGGGAGCACTGAAGCTTTCTTT. Its protein product is CASSLDLPGSTEAFF.

The chain uses TRBV7-9 and TRBJ2-1; D is undetermined. V was shortened by 3 bases and J by 2 bases, with 11 bases between the two germline ends. The CDR3 length is 15 residues. CDR1 SEHNR and CDR2 FQNEAQ come from the germline V gene (reference sequence). The chain's CDR3 is CASSLPHSAYNEQFF. In DNA form, the CDR3 reads TGTGCCAGCAGCTTGCCCCACTCGGCCTACAATGAGCAGTTCTTC.

The chain couples TRBV7-3 to TRBJ1-1; TRBD1 is a possible D gene (6 bases). The CDR3 extends over 13 amino acids. In germline, CDR1 is SGHTA, CDR2 FQGTGA. Trimming took off 5 bases at V and 1 base at J, with 8 bases between the two ends. CDR3 nucleotides: TGTGCCAGCAGCCCAGGGGCGAACACTGAAGCTTTCTTT. Protein product: CASSPGANTEAFF.

The chain employs TRBV24-1 and TRBJ2-5; tentative D call: TRBD2 (6 bases). Trimming left V 6 bases short and J 7 bases short, with 14 bases between. The CDR3 runs 13 residues. CDR1 and CDR2 from the germline V gene are KGHDR and SFDVKD. CDR3 coding DNA: TGTGCCACCAGTCGCCGATCCGGGGGGACCCAGTACTTC. This gives the protein CATSRRSGGTQYF.

This chain links TRBV24-1 with TRBJ2-3; 7 bases are shared with TRBD2. V was clipped by 3 bases and J by 5 bases; unmatched bases: 10. CDR1 KGHDR and CDR2 SFDVKD come from the germline V gene. The CDR3 runs to 16 residues. The CDR3, as DNA: TGTGCCACCAGTGATCCCGGGTCTAGCGGTGGAGATACGCAGTATTTT. Translation: CATSDPGSSGGDTQYF.

Only a few counts were recorded for this clone. The chain combines TRBV25-1 with TRBJ1-5; D ambiguous. Trimming pared 8 bases from V and 0 bases from J, leaving 8 bases between. Germline CDR1 is MGHDK and CDR2 is SYGVNS. CDR3 length: 13 amino acids. CDR3 sequence (DNA): TGTGCCAGCGGGGATTATAGCAATCAGCCCCAGCATTTT. Protein product: CASGDYSNQPQHF.

The rearrangement joins TRBV10-2 to TRBJ2-7, with D perhaps matching TRBD1 (5 bases). The germline V gene has CDR1 WSHSY and CDR2 SAAADI. The CDR3 extends over 18 amino acids. V was clipped by 2 bases and J by 2 bases, with 22 bases between them. The CDR3 DNA reads as TGCGCCAGCAGTGAGCGGAATATGGGGCCTCCCCTCCCCTACGAGCAGTACTTC. Its translation is CASSERNMGPPLPYEQYF.

The count of this clone is one. The V call is TRBV5-6, the J call TRBJ1-2; D is ambiguous. The V end lost 5 bases, the J end lost 2 bases, and 13 bases lay between the germline ends. CDR1 and CDR2 from the germline V gene are SGHDT and YYEEEE. The CDR3 is made up of 14 amino acids. CDR3 in DNA: TGTGCCAGCAGTAGTAGTGTACTGAACTATGGCTACACCTTC. It codes for CASSSSVLNYGYTF.

This clone occurred once. Sequence at one end of the junction differs from germline and may be a read error. The rearrangement joins TRBV18 to TRBJ2-3; D call uncertain. The CDR3 is 13 residues long. Germline V lookup: CDR1 KGHSH, CDR2 LQKENI. CDR3 loop: CASSPEVALPPLF. The CDR3 bases are TGTGCCAGCTCACCAGAGGTTGCCCTGCCCCCGCTTTTT.

This chain links TRBV6-2 or TRBV6-3 with TRBJ1-1; no reliable D call. Trimming shortened V by 2 bases and J by 6 bases, and 16 bases separated the two germline ends. CDR3 size: 15 residues. Germline CDR1 reads MNHEY; CDR2 reads SVGEGT. The chain's CDR3 is CASSYRRYGNPEAFF. The DNA for the CDR3 is TGTGCCAGCAGTTACCGCAGGTATGGTAATCCTGAAGCTTTCTTT.

CDR3 in amino acids: CASSARAAGANVLTF. The CDR3 bases are TGTGCCAGTAGTGCCCGGGCGGCTGGGGCCAACGTCCTGACTTTC. The gene calls are TRBV19 and TRBJ2-6; D unresolved. The CDR3 loop spans 15 amino acids. Per germline, CDR1 LNHDA and CDR2 SQIVND (reference sequence). V lost 5 bases to trimming and J lost 2 bases, with 10 bases between them. The variable domain in full, with the rest retrieved from reference TRBV19 and TRBJ2-6, is DGGITQSPKYLFRKEGQNVTLSCEQNLNHDAMYWYRQDPGQGLRLIYYSQIVNDFQKGDIAEGYSVSREKKESFPLTVTSAQKNPTAFYLCASSARAAGANVLTFGAGSRLTVL.

J is TRBJ2-3 and V is TRBV5-1, with a tentative D call TRBD2 (5 bases). This CDR3 has 17 residues. V shed 4 bases and J shed 2 bases, with 20 bases lying between them. Germline loops: CDR1 SGHRS, CDR2 YFSETQ. The CDR3 loop reads CASSLRWTLADTDTQYF. The CDR3, as DNA: TGCGCCAGCAGCCTACGTTGGACTCTAGCCGACACAGATACGCAGTATTTT.

This clone has just one count. The CDR3 sequence is CATSAQGMRETQYF. CDR3 bases: TGTGCCACCTCCGCGCAGGGAATGAGGGAGACCCAGTACTTC. V and J are TRBV10-3 and TRBJ2-5; the D gene is possibly TRBD1 (5 bases). Trimming shortened V by 10 bases and J by 5 bases, and 20 bases separated the two germline ends. Germline CDR1 ENHRY, CDR2 SYGVKD. The CDR3 loop spans 14 amino acids.